What follows are 24 T cell receptor beta chains derived from one specimen sequenced in a study of blood T cell repertoires in COVID-19. Method: immunoSEQ multiplex PCR; TCRdb's copy keeps in-frame clones and lacks some. The sample has roughly 400,000 clones; roughly 92% are singletons. Sequencing was performed on PBMCs or T cells enriched from blood (not recorded which). These receptors were obtained from a woman in her forties who had been exposed to COVID-19.

The chain links TRBV10-2 to TRBJ2-3, with TRBD2 identical over 7 bases. There are 14 residues in the CDR3. Germline V gene sequence: CDR1 WSHSY, CDR2 SAAADI. After removal of 7 bases from V and 4 bases from J, the junction contained 8 bases not matched to a gene. This CDR3 is CASTKAGAADTQYF. CDR3 bases: TGCGCCAGCACCAAGGCGGGAGCTGCAGATACGCAGTATTTT.

V and J are TRBV19 and TRBJ1-2; D possibly corresponds to TRBD1 (6 bases). Germline V gene data show CDR1 as LNHDA and CDR2 as SQIVND (reference sequence). The CDR3 consists of 15 residues. Trimming left V 4 bases short and J 2 bases short, with 14 bases between. Written as DNA, the CDR3 is TGTGCCAGTAGTACTAGATTGCAGGGGAACTATGGCTACACCTTC. Translation gives CASSTRLQGNYGYTF. The variable domain in full, with the rest retrieved from reference TRBV19 and TRBJ1-2, is DGGITQSPKYLFRKEGQNVTLSCEQNLNHDAMYWYRQDPGQGLRLIYYSQIVNDFQKGDIAEGYSVSREKKESFPLTVTSAQKNPTAFYLCASSTRLQGNYGYTFGSGTRLTVV.

The rearrangement links TRBV19 to TRBJ1-2, with D unresolved. This CDR3 has 14 amino acids. Trimming removed 10 bases from V and 0 bases from J, with 15 bases in between. Looked up from germline, CDR1 is LNHDA and CDR2 is SQIVND (reference sequence). The CDR3 protein is CATRNAGANYGYTF. In DNA form, the CDR3 reads TGTGCCACCCGAAATGCGGGAGCTAACTATGGCTACACCTTC.

This clone was seen once. V gene TRBV21-1 combines with J gene TRBJ1-3; the table calls TRBD1, which could not be checked here. TRBV21-1 is a pseudogene locus. The CDR3 consists of 16 residues. The CDR3 DNA is TGTGCCAGCAGCGGACAACAGACAGGGAATGGAAACACCATATATTTT. Its protein is CASSGQQTGNGNTIYF.

V and J are TRBV5-1 and TRBJ1-1; 8 nucleotides line up with TRBD1. Losses at the gene ends were 4 bases for V and 4 bases for J; bases not matched to a gene: 9. From germline, CDR1 is SGHRS and CDR2 YFSETQ. The CDR3 has 15 amino acids. CDR3 residues: CASSARQGTATEAFF. In DNA form, the CDR3 reads TGCGCCAGCAGCGCCCGACAGGGGACAGCCACTGAAGCTTTCTTT.

The rearrangement joins TRBV14 to TRBJ2-3; the D gene is possibly TRBD1 (6 bases). Germline V lookup: CDR1 SGHDN, CDR2 FVKESK. V lost 4 bases and J 1 base, leaving 15 bases between the germline ends. This CDR3 region has 16 residues. The CDR3 nucleotides are TGTGCCAGCAGCCGGTCTACAGGGTATGGCACAGATACGCAGTATTTT. It is translated as CASSRSTGYGTDTQYF.

J is TRBJ2-3 and V is TRBV9; tentatively, D is TRBD2 (5 bases). The CDR3 sequence is 15 residues long. Trimming cost V 0 bases and J 0 bases, with 8 bases left between them. CDR1 and CDR2 from the germline V gene are SGDLS and YYNGEE. CDR3 protein: CASSVAGSSTDTQYF. The DNA of the CDR3 is TGTGCCAGCAGCGTAGCGGGGTCTAGCACAGATACGCAGTATTTT.

CDR3 DNA sequence: TGTGCCAGCAAACAGGGATTCCGCGAGCAGTACTTC. Its translation: CASKQGFREQYF. This rearrangement joins TRBV6-5 to TRBJ2-7; possibly TRBD1 for D (6 bases). CDR1 is MNHEY, CDR2 SVGAGI, per germline. V was shortened by 7 bases and J by 6 bases, with 13 bases between the two germline ends. The length of the CDR3 is 12 residues.

The chain joins TRBV14 to TRBJ2-5; the D gene is possibly TRBD1 (6 bases). The V end lost 4 bases, the J end lost 0 bases, and 12 bases lay between the germline ends. This CDR3 comprises 15 residues. The germline CDR1 and CDR2 sequences are SGHDN and FVKESK. The CDR3 DNA reads as TGTGCCAGCAGCCTCGACCAGGGGTACCAAGAGACCCAGTACTTC. Protein product: CASSLDQGYQETQYF.

The chain uses TRBV30 and TRBJ1-2; 7 bases are a match to TRBD1. The germline gives CDR1 GTSNPN, CDR2 SVGIG (reference sequence). The V gene end was trimmed by 6 bases and the J gene end by 7 bases; junction bases not matched to a gene: 8. The CDR3 has 12 amino acids. CDR3 coding DNA: TGTGCCTGTAAGACAGGGCTTAGTGGCTACACCTTC. It translates to CACKTGLSGYTF.

The DNA for the CDR3 is TGTGCCACCAGTGTGGGGCTGCCAGATACGCAGTATTTT. This sequence encodes CATSVGLPDTQYF. The chain joins TRBV24-1 to TRBJ2-3; D may be TRBD1 (5 bases). The CDR3 totals 13 residues. V gave up 5 bases and J gave up 4 bases, with 9 bases separating them. The germline gives CDR1 KGHDR, CDR2 SFDVKD.

CDR3 nucleotide sequence: TGTGCCAGCAGTGATAGACGGCAGCGCTCTGGAAACACCATATATTTT. This encodes CASSDRRQRSGNTIYF. This chain links TRBV6-1 with TRBJ1-3; D is undetermined. CDR3 length: 16 residues. Between the trimmed V and J ends, which lost 3 bases and 0 bases, there was a span of 12 bases. Germline CDR1 reads MNHNS; CDR2 reads SASEGT.

The rearrangement uses TRBV29-1 and TRBJ1-1, with D tentatively TRBD1 (6 bases). This CDR3 region has 13 residues. Germline values: CDR1 SQVTM, CDR2 ANQGSEA. Trimming cost V 8 bases and J 2 bases, with 15 bases left between them. The CDR3 is CSTRDKGNTEAFF. The CDR3 region has the DNA TGCAGCACCCGGGACAAGGGTAACACTGAAGCTTTCTTT.

J is TRBJ2-5 and V is TRBV7-6; maybe TRBD2 (6 bases). V dropped 0 bases and J dropped 5 bases, with 10 bases sitting between them. The CDR3 length is 14 residues. Germline-derived CDR1 and CDR2 are SGHVS and FNYEAQ. CDR3 sequence reads: CASSLAGGGETQYF. In nucleotides, the CDR3 is TGTGCCAGCAGCTTAGCTGGTGGAGGGGAGACCCAGTACTTC.

The chain has TRBV24-1 and TRBJ1-5; TRBD1 matches 7 bases. The CDR3 consists of 16 residues. The J segment lost 5 bases and the V segment lost 3 bases, leaving 9 bases of the junction unmatched. Germline V gene data show CDR1 as KGHDR and CDR2 as SFDVKD. This chain's CDR3 is CATSDGGTAEYQPQHF. The DNA of the CDR3 is TGTGCCACCAGTGATGGAGGGACAGCAGAATATCAGCCCCAGCATTTT.

The chain is built from TRBV13 and TRBJ2-5; 10 bases match TRBD2. With V trimmed by 4 bases and J by 5 bases, 7 bases remained unmatched. The CDR3 has 15 residues. CDR1 is PRHDT, CDR2 FYEKMQ, per germline (reference sequence). The CDR3 reads CASSSSGGARETQYF. In nucleotides, the CDR3 is TGTGCCAGCAGCTCAAGCGGGGGGGCCCGGGAGACCCAGTACTTC.

This chain uses TRBV7-2 with TRBJ2-7; 8 nucleotides line up with TRBD2. The V segment lost 10 bases and the J segment 2 bases; nucleotides outside the gene matches: 7. The CDR3 runs to 13 residues. Germline lookup yields CDR1 SGHTA and CDR2 FQGNSA. The CDR3 DNA reads as TGTGCCAAAGGGCGGGGGGCCCCCTACGAGCAGTACTTC. It translates to CAKGRGAPYEQYF.

The chain is built from TRBV5-8 and TRBJ1-4; no clear D. V was pared by 0 bases and J by 4 bases, with 13 bases between. CDR1 and CDR2 (germline): SGHTS, YDEGEE. The CDR3 runs 16 residues. Here the CDR3 DNA reads TGTGCCAGCAGCTTGGGTTTGGGCAGGATTAATGAAAAACTGTTTTTT. Translating it yields CASSLGLGRINEKLFF.

As concerns this clone: This specimen includes other DNA sequences encoding the same CDR3. This chain links TRBV5-1 with TRBJ1-1; no clear D gene. CDR3 size: 14 residues. V was pared by 0 bases and J by 1 base, with 7 bases between. Per the germline V gene, CDR1 is SGHRS and CDR2 is YFSETQ. The CDR3 loop is CASSLATGNTEAFF. CDR3 nucleotide sequence: TGCGCCAGCAGCTTGGCCACGGGGAACACTGAAGCTTTCTTT.

The J gene is TRBJ1-4, the V gene TRBV2; 7 positions match TRBD1. CDR3 length: 14 amino acids. CDR1 is SNHLY, CDR2 FYNNEI, per germline. The V gene end was trimmed by 8 bases and the J gene end by 5 bases; junction bases not matched to a gene: 8. Here the CDR3 reads CASGKTGMNEKLFF. CDR3 nucleotides: TGTGCCAGCGGGAAGACAGGGATGAATGAAAAACTGTTTTTT.

The chain uses TRBV27 and TRBJ1-1; TRBD1 matches 7 bases. V was clipped by 5 bases and J by 5 bases; unmatched bases: 8. Per germline, CDR1 MNHEY and CDR2 SMNVEV (reference sequence). This CDR3 comprises 14 residues. The CDR3 bases are TGTGCCAGCAGTGCACAGATCAGGGGGACTGAAGCTTTCTTT. Its translation: CASSAQIRGTEAFF.

V usage is TRBV18 and J usage is TRBJ2-5, with 7 bases fitting TRBD2. Germline lookup yields CDR1 KGHSH and CDR2 LQKENI. The CDR3 is 15 residues long. Trimming took 3 bases from V and 5 from J; bases not matched to a gene: 9. DNA for the CDR3: TGTGCCAGCTCACCTCCGGGACTAAATGGGGAGACCCAGTACTTC. Translation gives CASSPPGLNGETQYF.

V is TRBV18 and J is TRBJ1-3; no clear D gene. The V end was cut by 6 bases, the J end by 4 bases, with 16 bases between. Per germline, CDR1 KGHSH and CDR2 LQKENI. The CDR3 consists of 15 residues. CDR3 loop: CASSPQAGFGNTIYF. CDR3 sequence (DNA): TGTGCCAGCTCTCCGCAGGCGGGATTCGGAAACACCATATATTTT.

The V gene is TRBV10-1, the J gene TRBJ1-6; no reliable D call. CDR1 and CDR2 from the germline V gene are WNHNN and SYGVQD (reference sequence). V lost 7 bases and J lost 4, with 14 bases in between. This CDR3 contains 15 residues. The DNA of the CDR3 is TGCGCCAGCACCCAGGTGTCCTTATATAATTCACCCCTCCACTTT. Translating gives CASTQVSLYNSPLHF.